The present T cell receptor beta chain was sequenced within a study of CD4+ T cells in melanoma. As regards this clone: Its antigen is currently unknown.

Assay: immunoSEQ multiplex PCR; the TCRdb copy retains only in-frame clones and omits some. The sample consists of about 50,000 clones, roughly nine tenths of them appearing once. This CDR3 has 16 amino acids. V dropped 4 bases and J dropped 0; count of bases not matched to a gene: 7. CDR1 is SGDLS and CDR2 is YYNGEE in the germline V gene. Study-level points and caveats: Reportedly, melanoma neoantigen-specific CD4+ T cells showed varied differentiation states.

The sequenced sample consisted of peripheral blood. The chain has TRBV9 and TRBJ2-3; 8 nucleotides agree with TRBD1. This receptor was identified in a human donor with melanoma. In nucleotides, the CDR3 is TGTGCCAGCAGCTCCAGGACAGGGAGTAGCACAGATACGCAGTATTTT. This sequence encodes CASSSRTGSSTDTQYF.